This passage covers 2 T cell receptor beta chains from one sample sequenced in a study of radiation and T cells in renal cell carcinoma. Repertoires were generated with immunoSEQ multiplex PCR, while TCRdb's copy carries only in-frame clones and drops some. The repertoire includes about 43,000 clones, 65% to 85% of them detected once, and roughly 30% sits in the top ten. Time point of the sample: blood 4 weeks post-SBRT, at nephrectomy. This sample's treatment: 15 Gy SBRT to primary tumor, nephrectomy 4 weeks later. Source: blood, taken from a patient whose treatment included radiotherapy and nephrectomy. These receptors were obtained from a woman in her 70s with renal cell carcinoma.

This clone was counted a single time. The chain is built from TRBV7-2 and TRBJ2-5, with 8 bases that match TRBD2. CDR1 and CDR2 from the germline V gene are SGHTA and FQGNSA. The CDR3 sequence is 16 residues long. V was pared by 1 base and J by 4 bases, with 8 bases of the junction left unmatched. Here the CDR3 DNA reads TGTGCCAGCAGCTTAGGTAGCGGGGCCTCTTTAGAGACCCAGTACTTC. Its protein product is CASSLGSGASLETQYF.

V usage is TRBV25-1 and J usage is TRBJ2-7, with TRBD2 matching over 11 bases. CDR1 and CDR2 from the germline V gene are MGHDK and SYGVNS. V shed 3 bases, J shed 4 bases, and the junction held 8 bases outside the gene matches. The CDR3 is 16 residues long. The CDR3 loop reads CASSDPLLAGAYEQYF. DNA of the CDR3: TGTGCCAGCAGTGATCCCTTACTAGCGGGAGCTTACGAGCAGTACTTC.